The following is a TCR beta chain sequence with its context. Its antigen is as yet unknown. Compared with germline, one end of the junction differs, possibly owing to a read error. The data were obtained in a study of PD-L1 blockade in urothelial cancer. About the study: Starting in the mid-2010s, patients were given atezolizumab (1,200 mg intravenously every 3 weeks). Patients' histories included 0 to 3 prior chemotherapy regimens. Blood analyses occurred 3 weeks (second dose) and 6 weeks post treatment start. Study-wide results and limits: Better progression-free and overall survival followed lower pretreatment blood clonality.

Only in-frame clones appear in the TCRdb table, and some are missing; sequencing was by immunoSEQ multiplex PCR. The data contain around 100,000 clones, around 85% of them seen just once; the ten biggest clones take up 2.4%. From germline, CDR1 is MNHNS and CDR2 SASEGT. The CDR3 runs to 15 residues. The sample in question was PBMCs, obtained around atezolizumab (anti-PD-L1) treatment. The rearrangement joins TRBV6-1 to TRBJ2-2, with unresolved D. The origin of this receptor is a man aged 50-60 years with urothelial cancer. CDR3 sequence reads: CASREGLTDTGELFF. The CDR3 nucleotides are TGTGCCAGCAGGGAAGGCCTCACGGACACCGGGGAGCTGTTTTTT.